Listed below are T cell receptor beta chains from one sample, sequenced in a study of cytomegalovirus exposure and HLA in healthy donors. The protocol was immunoSEQ multiplex PCR, while the TCRdb copy is restricted to in-frame clones and leaves out a portion. The sample yields some 120,000 clones, 80% to 90% seen once. Sequenced sample: PBMCs. These receptor sequences come from a male donor in good health and CMV-seropositive. Both conserved end residues are part of each CDR3. D genes are given only for firm matches. Clone size is given for some rows only: seen once, a few or many times, or a class if the clone is expanded.

>TRBV29-1|.|.|TRBJ2-3
CSVEQGGAPDTQYF
TGCAGCGTCGAGCAGGGGGGCGCCCCCGATACGCAGTATTTT
>TRBV6-5|.|.|TRBJ2-5
CASSYSQGQETQYF
TGTGCCAGCAGTTACTCGCAGGGTCAAGAGACCCAGTACTTC
>TRBV11-3|.|.|TRBJ2-6
CASSLFSGANVLTF
TGTGCCAGCAGCCTCTTCTCTGGGGCCAACGTCCTGACTTTC
>TRBV27|.|TRBD2|TRBJ2-2
CASSLLAGEVGELFF
TGTGCCAGCAGTTTACTGGCGGGAGAGGTCGGGGAGCTGTTTTTT
>TRBV4-2|.|.|TRBJ2-7
CASSPRQEQAYEQYF
TGTGCCAGCAGCCCCCGACAGGAGCAGGCCTACGAGCAGTACTTC
>TRBV7-9|.|.|TRBJ1-3
CSSSLVTETVGNTIYF
TGTTCCAGCAGCTTAGTCACGGAGACAGTAGGAAACACCATATATTTT
>TRBV19|.|.|TRBJ2-5
CASRGEETQYF
TGTGCCAGTCGGGGTGAAGAGACCCAGTACTTC
>TRBV21-1|.|.|TRBJ2-5
CASSKDKWLARTKTQYF
TGTGCCAGCAGCAAAGACAAATGGCTGGCTAGAACGAAGACCCAGTACTTC
>TRBV30|.|.|TRBJ1-2
CAGHKGLNYGYTF
TGTGCCGGACACAAGGGGTTGAACTATGGCTACACCTTC
>TRBV6-1|.|TRBD1|TRBJ2-7
CASSEGTGGIYEQYF
TGTGCCAGCAGTGAGGGGACAGGGGGTATCTACGAGCAGTACTTC
>TRBV4-3|.|TRBD2|TRBJ2-1
CASSQAGTSGVHRAQFF
TGCGCCAGCAGCCAAGCGGGAACTAGCGGGGTACATCGGGCGCAGTTCTTC
>TRBV30|.|TRBD2|TRBJ2-3
CAWAGGLAGFLRGRTDTQYF
TGTGCCTGGGCTGGGGGACTAGCGGGATTTTTAAGGGGACGCACAGATACGCAGTATTTT
>TRBV19|.|TRBD1|TRBJ1-1
CASSHDRQGEGYTEAFF
TGTGCCAGTAGTCACGACCGACAGGGGGAGGGGTACACTGAAGCTTTCTTT
>TRBV27|.|TRBD2|TRBJ2-7
CASSFLPSGISSYEQYF
TGTGCCAGCAGTTTCCTCCCTAGCGGAATTAGCTCCTACGAGCAGTACTTC
>TRBV9|.|TRBD1|TRBJ1-2
CASSVEDREAYGYTF
TGTGCCAGCAGCGTCGAAGACAGGGAGGCCTATGGCTACACCTTC
>TRBV7-3|.|.|TRBJ2-2
CASSESGPNTGELFF
TGTGCCAGCAGCGAAAGCGGGCCGAACACCGGGGAGCTGTTTTTT
>TRBV11-2|.|.|TRBJ2-5
CASSYLGTQYF
TGTGCCAGCAGCTACCTCGGGACCCAGTACTTC
>TRBV29-1|.|TRBD1|TRBJ2-7
CSAVGTGSYEQYF
TGCAGCGCTGTAGGGACAGGATCCTACGAGCAGTACTTC
>TRBV6-5|.|TRBD1|TRBJ2-7
CASSGTGGPYEQYF
TGTGCCAGCAGTGGGACAGGGGGCCCCTACGAGCAGTACTTC
>TRBV5-6|.|.|TRBJ2-7
CASSTLRHPSYEQYF
TGTGCCAGCAGTACCCTCCGACACCCTTCCTACGAGCAGTACTTC
>TRBV28|.|.|TRBJ2-7
CASSLYRLDRYEQYF
TGTGCCAGCAGTCTCTACAGGTTGGATAGGTACGAGCAGTACTTC
>TRBV9|.|.|TRBJ2-2
CASSSGGREELFF
TGTGCCAGCAGTTCCGGGGGGCGGGAGGAGCTGTTTTTT
>TRBV19|.|.|TRBJ1-1
CASSIGAWETTEAFF
TGTGCCAGTAGTATTGGGGCCTGGGAAACCACTGAAGCTTTCTTT
>TRBV7-9|.|.|TRBJ2-1
CASSLVSQVNEQFF
TGTGCCAGCAGCTTAGTTTCACAGGTCAATGAGCAGTTCTTC
>TRBV6-4|once|TRBD2|TRBJ2-1
CASSETSGKQFF
TGTGCCAGCAGTGAGACTAGCGGGAAGCAGTTCTTC
>TRBV11-3|.|.|TRBJ2-7
CASSHGGARSDEQYF
TGTGCCAGCAGTCACGGAGGGGCTCGTTCGGACGAGCAGTACTTC
>TRBV5-1|.|.|TRBJ2-3
CASSLGQSTDTQYF
TGCGCCAGCAGCTTGGGTCAGAGCACAGATACGCAGTATTTT
>TRBV7-9|once|.|TRBJ1-2
CAGSFPQGMSYGYTF
TGTGCCGGCAGCTTCCCACAGGGAATGAGCTATGGCTACACCTTC
>TRBV28|.|.|TRBJ2-1
CASMDSLNEQLF
TGTGCCAGCATGGACTCTCTCAATGAGCAGCTCTTC
>TRBV5-4|.|TRBD2|TRBJ2-5
CASTFNPLAGVETQYF
TGTGCCAGCACCTTCAACCCCCTGGCGGGAGTAGAGACCCAGTACTTC
>TRBV20-1|.|.|TRBJ1-2
CSGAPRVGYTF
TGCAGTGGCGCACCCAGGGTTGGCTACACCTTC
>TRBV11-2|few|TRBD1|TRBJ2-7
CASSQGASSYEQYF
TGTGCCAGCAGCCAGGGGGCTAGCTCCTACGAGCAGTACTTC
>TRBV15|.|.|TRBJ1-5
CATSSFRYSNQPQHF
TGTGCCACCAGCAGCTTCAGATATAGCAATCAGCCCCAGCATTTT
>TRBV30|once|.|TRBJ2-3
CAWTPGDTQYF
TGTGCCTGGACGCCGGGAGATACGCAGTATTTT
>TRBV30|.|TRBD1|TRBJ1-2
CAWSLPGQGAGGYTF
TGTGCCTGGAGTTTGCCGGGACAGGGGGCTGGGGGCTACACCTTC
>TRBV7-2|.|TRBD1|TRBJ2-5
CASSQTTGGTQYF
TGTGCCAGCAGCCAGACGACAGGGGGGACCCAGTACTTC
>TRBV4-3|.|.|TRBJ1-5
CASSQRTFGADDQPQHF
TGCGCCAGCAGCCAAAGGACCTTTGGGGCGGACGATCAGCCCCAGCATTTT
>TRBV10-1|.|.|TRBJ2-1
CASPEAGLAYNEQFF
TGCGCCAGCCCCGAGGCGGGACTGGCCTACAATGAGCAGTTCTTC
>TRBV4-1|.|TRBD2|TRBJ2-1
CASSRAPGTSGRRVYNEQFF
TGCGCCAGCAGCCGGGCTCCCGGGACTAGCGGGAGGAGGGTATACAATGAGCAGTTCTTC
>TRBV19|.|TRBD2|TRBJ2-7
CASRVAGGAWEQYF
TGTGCCAGTAGGGTAGCGGGCGGAGCGTGGGAGCAGTACTTC
>TRBV6-1|once|.|TRBJ1-5
CASSELGAQPQHF
TGTGCCAGCAGTGAGTTAGGGGCTCAGCCCCAGCATTTT
>TRBV30|.|.|TRBJ2-5
CAWSGQQETQYF
TGTGCCTGGAGTGGACAGCAAGAGACCCAGTACTTC
>TRBV20-1|few|.|TRBJ2-7
CSARAGYEQYF
TGCAGTGCTAGAGCGGGATACGAGCAGTACTTC
>TRBV28|few|.|TRBJ1-6
CASKQGYNSPLHF
TGTGCCAGCAAACAGGGTTATAATTCACCCCTCCACTTT
>TRBV28|once|.|TRBJ1-6
CASTQGGSPLHF
TGTGCCAGCACGCAGGGCGGTTCACCCCTCCACTTT
>TRBV11-2|.|TRBD1|TRBJ1-5
CASSLGGTGGNQPQHF
TGTGCCAGCAGCCTAGGCGGTACAGGGGGCAATCAGCCCCAGCATTTT